The next 29 T cell receptor beta chains were all read from a single sample in a study of CD8+CD57+ T cells in acquired aplastic anemia. Selection for sequencing was limited to patients who had shown CD8+CD57+ cell expansion by flow cytometry. The use of genomic DNA as template underpinned the TCR beta VDJ and CDR3 profiling. TCRdb processed the reads anew with MiXCR; each CDR3 protein has one entry. This table has about 180,000 distinct CDR3 sequences, roughly 48% appearing once. The sample consisted of sorted CD4+, CD8+, or CD8+CD57+ T cells (not recorded which) from PBMCs. The receptors were gathered from a human donor with aplastic anemia.

This clonotype was seen only once. This sequence joins TRBV10-3 and TRBJ1-2, with 9 bases lining up with TRBD1. The germline V gene encodes CDR1 ENHRY and CDR2 SYGVKD. V lost 3 bases, J lost 6 bases, and 2 bases stayed unmatched. CDR3 length: 13 amino acids. CDR3 DNA sequence: TGTGCCATCAGTGATGGACAGGGGCATGGCTACACCTTC. Residues: CAISDGQGHGYTF.

This clonotype was seen many times. The rearrangement uses TRBV6-1 and TRBJ2-1, with TRBD2 identical over 14 bases. Germline CDR1 is MNHNS and CDR2 is SASEGT. Trimming removed 5 bases from V and 6 bases from J; junction bases left unmatched: 6. The CDR3 extends over 16 amino acids. The CDR3 DNA sequence: TGTGCCAGCAGTCAGACCGGACTAGCGGGGGGCAATGAGCAGTTCTTC. It yields the protein CASSQTGLAGGNEQFF.

This clonotype was found many times. This sequence joins TRBV2 and TRBJ2-7; tentatively, D is TRBD1 (6 bases). Trimming removed 6 bases from V and 6 bases from J, with 12 bases in between. The CDR3 runs to 12 residues. The V gene's germline CDR1 is SNHLY and CDR2 FYNNEI. CDR3 residues: CASSPQGTEQYF. In nucleotides, the CDR3 is TGTGCCAGCAGCCCCCAGGGGACCGAGCAGTACTTC.

V gene TRBV19 combines with J gene TRBJ1-5; maybe TRBD1 (6 bases). This CDR3 is built from 18 residues. Germline CDR1 is LNHDA and CDR2 is SQIVND (reference sequence). V was trimmed by 4 bases and J by 6 bases, leaving 25 bases between them. This chain's CDR3 is CASSNRVGVSSYGQPQHF. As DNA, the CDR3 is TGTGCCAGTAGTAACAGGGTCGGTGTGTCCTCGTATGGTCAGCCCCAGCATTTT.

V usage is TRBV11-1 and J usage is TRBJ2-3, with D possibly TRBD2 on 5 matching bases. Deletions cut 1 base from V and 0 bases from J, with 8 bases between. The germline gives CDR1 SGHAT, CDR2 FQDESV (reference sequence). The CDR3 consists of 15 residues. The CDR3 DNA reads as TGTGCCAGCAGCTTAGGAAGCGGTAGCACAGATACGCAGTATTTT. It codes for CASSLGSGSTDTQYF.

The CDR3 region is CASVSGSNTEAFF. CDR3 DNA: TGTGCCAGTGTGTCGGGGTCGAACACTGAAGCTTTCTTT. This chain joins TRBV2 and TRBJ1-1; unclear D gene. With 9 bases removed from V and 1 base from J, the gap between germline ends came to 12 bases. This CDR3 region has 13 residues. Germline V lookup: CDR1 SNHLY, CDR2 FYNNEI.

This clonotype came up a few times. The chain employs TRBV24-1 and TRBJ1-4, with no clear D. V lost 5 bases, J lost 14 bases, and 8 bases lay in between. Germline CDR1 and CDR2: KGHDR and SFDVKD. The CDR3 is made up of 10 amino acids. The CDR3 protein is CATSVSHLFF. As DNA, the CDR3 is TGTGCCACCAGTGTCAGTCATCTGTTTTTT.

A word on this clonotype: A much larger clone lies one base from this, so it may be a read error. The chain has TRBV5-6 and TRBJ2-3; TRBD2 aligns across 7 bases. Looked up from germline, CDR1 is SGHDT and CDR2 is YYEEEE. V dropped 0 bases and J dropped 8; count of bases not matched to a gene: 6. The CDR3 has 14 residues. The DNA for the CDR3 is TGTGCCAGCAGCTTGGGACGGGGGGTGACTACGCAGTATTTT. It is translated as CASSLGRGVTTQYF.

Of note for this clonotype: At one boundary the junction diverges from the germline segment, which might be a read error. This chain connects TRBV20-1 to TRBJ2-7, with 7 bases matching TRBD1. The CDR3 loop spans 12 amino acids. Germline CDR1 and CDR2: DFQATT and SNEGSKA (reference sequence). The CDR3 loop is CSAREGAREQYF. The CDR3 coding sequence is TGCAGTGCCAGAGAGGGGGCCCGCGAGCAGTACTTC.

This clonotype was counted between two and nine times. V is TRBV3-1 and J is TRBJ2-7, with 11 bases that match TRBD2. The length of the CDR3 is 19 residues. In germline, CDR1 is LGHDT, CDR2 YNNKEL (reference sequence). V shed 0 bases and J 1 base; nucleotides not matched to a gene: 11. CDR3 sequence reads: CASSQDRRLAGGGSYEQYF. The CDR3 bases are TGTGCCAGCAGCCAAGATAGGAGGCTAGCGGGGGGTGGATCCTACGAGCAGTACTTC.

The chain employs TRBV11-1 and TRBJ2-7; TRBD1 might be the D (6 bases). Trimming cost V 1 base and J 3 bases, with 10 bases left between them. The CDR3 consists of 14 residues. Germline CDR1 is SGHAT and CDR2 is FQDESV (reference sequence). CDR3 coding DNA: TGTGCCAGCAGCTTAGGGACAGTAAACTACGAGCAGTACTTC. Protein product: CASSLGTVNYEQYF.

This clonotype was seen more than once but under ten times. The rearrangement joins TRBV19 to TRBJ2-7; D is unclear. Trimming took 6 bases from V and 1 from J, leaving 10 bases between them. CDR3 length equals 13 residues. Germline V lookup: CDR1 LNHDA, CDR2 SQIVND (reference sequence). CDR3 sequence: CASSSTLSYEQYF. CDR3 coding DNA: TGTGCCAGTAGCTCGACCCTGTCCTACGAGCAGTACTTC.

This clonotype was counted many times. The chain uses TRBV7-9 and TRBJ2-6, with D uncertain. The CDR3 runs 15 residues. Germline V gene lookup returns CDR1 SEHNR and CDR2 FQNEAQ (reference sequence). The V end lost 2 bases, the J end lost 2 bases, and 7 bases lay between the germline ends. CDR3 protein: CASSLISPGANVLTF. CDR3 coding DNA: TGTGCCAGCAGCTTAATTTCACCTGGGGCCAACGTCCTGACTTTC. Full variable domain (missing parts from reference TRBV7-9 and TRBJ2-6): DTGVSQNPRHKITKRGQNVTFRCDPISEHNRLYWYRQTLGQGPEFLTYFQNEAQLEKSRLLSDRFSAERPKGSFSTLEIQRTEQGDSAMYLCASSLISPGANVLTFGAGSRLTVL.

This clonotype has only a few counts. The gene calls are TRBV24-1 and TRBJ1-6; TRBD1 is a possible D gene (5 bases). The ends were cut back, 5 bases at V and 5 bases at J, with 9 bases in the middle. The CDR3 is 14 amino acids. Per the germline V gene, CDR1 is KGHDR and CDR2 is SFDVKD. The CDR3 nucleotides read TGTGCCACCAGTGCGGGACGGGATAATTCACCCCTCCACTTT. Its protein is CATSAGRDNSPLHF.

This clonotype was seen at least ten times. The chain combines TRBV20-1 with TRBJ2-7; D tentatively reads TRBD1 or TRBD2 (7 bases each). Germline V gene sequence: CDR1 DFQATT, CDR2 SNEGSKA (reference sequence). Trimming removed 4 bases from V and 6 bases from J, with 16 bases in between. The CDR3 spans 13 residues. The CDR3 DNA is TGCAGTGCTACCAGGGGGGGCACCTCCGAGCAGTACTTC. Encoded protein: CSATRGGTSEQYF.

This clonotype was seen a handful of times. The V call is TRBV4-3, the J call TRBJ1-5, with 8 bases matching TRBD1. V lost 4 bases and J lost 2; bases outside the gene matches: 7. Germline V gives CDR1 LGHNA, CDR2 YSLEER. There are 16 residues in the CDR3. The CDR3 DNA is TGCGCCAGCAGCCTCGAATCGACAGGGGGCAATCAGCCCCAGCATTTT. Its protein product is CASSLESTGGNQPQHF.

Many counts were recorded for this clonotype. The V and J genes are TRBV6-5 and TRBJ2-2, with D unclear. The length of the CDR3 is 16 residues. Germline values: CDR1 MNHEY, CDR2 SVGAGI. V lost 1 base and J lost 0, with 9 bases in between. The CDR3 nucleotides are TGTGCCAGCAGTTACTTCCCAACCGCGAACACCGGGGAGCTGTTTTTT. Translation: CASSYFPTANTGELFF.

In regard to this clonotype: This sequence may be a read error, since a much larger clone differs from it by one base. The chain is built from TRBV14 and TRBJ1-1, with D perhaps TRBD1 (6 bases). The CDR3 runs to 15 residues. Trimming took off 2 bases at V and 2 bases at J, with 12 bases between the two ends. Germline CDR1 and CDR2: SGHDN and FVKESK. CDR3 DNA: TGTGCCAGCAGCCAAATTGGACAGTGCAACACTGAAGCTTTCTTT. The encoded protein is CASSQIGQCNTEAFF.

The V gene is TRBV10-3, the J gene TRBJ2-1; 8 positions match TRBD2. V shed 11 bases, J shed 9 bases, and the junction held 15 bases outside the gene matches. CDR1 and CDR2 from the germline V gene are ENHRY and SYGVKD. This CDR3 has 14 residues. The CDR3 DNA follows: TGTGCCGCGAATACGGGGGGGCCAATCAGTGAGCAGTTCTTC. Translation gives CAANTGGPISEQFF.

This clonotype appeared many times. The CDR3 coding sequence is TGTGCCAGCAGCTCTACTCCGGGAGGCCCGGCTTTCTTT. Translating it yields CASSSTPGGPAFF. V and J are TRBV7-8 and TRBJ1-1; D remains unclear. Germline V lookup: CDR1 SGHVS, CDR2 FQNEAQ. The CDR3 has 13 amino acids. The V gene lost 4 bases and the J gene lost 11 bases, with 17 bases spanning the gap. Based on the CDR3 plus reference TRBV7-8 and TRBJ1-1, the full variable domain is GAGVSQSPRYKVAKRGQDVALRCDPISGHVSLFWYQQALGQGPEFLTYFQNEAQLDKSGLPSDRFFAERPEGSVSTLKIQRTQQEDSAVYLCASSSTPGGPAFFGQGTRLTVV.

J is TRBJ2-1 and V is TRBV15, with 11 positions matching TRBD2. Germline assignment: CDR1 LNHNV and CDR2 YYDKDF (reference sequence). The CDR3 spans 15 residues. V gave up 3 bases and J gave up 3 bases; unmatched junction bases: 1. CDR3 region: CATSSTSGSYNEQFF. The CDR3 nucleotides are TGTGCCACCAGCAGTACTAGCGGGAGCTACAATGAGCAGTTCTTC. The variable domain in full, completed from reference TRBV15 and TRBJ2-1, reads DAMVIQNPRYQVTQFGKPVTLSCSQTLNHNVMYWYQQKSSQAPKLLFHYYDKDFNNEADTPDNFQSRRPNTSFCFLDIRSPGLGDTAMYLCATSSTSGSYNEQFFGPGTRLTVL.

Ten or more counts support this clonotype. The chain is built from TRBV19 and TRBJ1-4, with D possibly matching TRBD1 (6 bases). Per germline, CDR1 LNHDA and CDR2 SQIVND (reference sequence). The CDR3 is 15 residues long. With 5 bases removed from V and 5 bases from J, the gap between germline ends came to 15 bases. The CDR3 protein is CASSRDTMRNEKLFF. CDR3 DNA sequence: TGTGCCAGTAGTCGGGACACCATGAGGAATGAAAAACTGTTTTTT.

This clonotype was observed at least ten times. V usage is TRBV7-9 and J usage is TRBJ1-2, with no clear D. The germline V gene encodes CDR1 SEHNR and CDR2 FQNEAQ (reference sequence). V lost 8 bases, J lost 6 bases, and 19 bases lay in between. This CDR3 is 14 amino acids long. CDR3 amino acids: CASSQGKGYDGYTF. As DNA, the CDR3 is TGTGCCAGCTCCCAAGGGAAAGGGTATGATGGCTACACCTTC.

This clonotype was found many times. The V and J genes are TRBV12-3 or TRBV12-4 and TRBJ2-5; TRBD1 matches 8 bases. CDR3 length equals 15 residues. J was trimmed by 4 bases and V by 3 bases; bases with no gene match: 7. In DNA, the CDR3 is TGTGCCAGCAGTTTCCCCGGACAGGGTGGAGAGACCCAGTACTTC. Encoded protein: CASSFPGQGGETQYF.

The chain carries TRBV19 and TRBJ1-4, with unresolved D. The V gene's germline CDR1 is LNHDA and CDR2 SQIVND (reference sequence). There are 13 residues in the CDR3. The germline V and J ends were trimmed by 5 bases and 8 bases, with 12 bases remaining between them. CDR3 nucleotide sequence: TGTGCCAGTAGTCTCCTCATTGACGAAAAACTGTTTTTT. It translates to CASSLLIDEKLFF.

The chain recombines TRBV7-6 with TRBJ2-6; D unresolved. This CDR3 comprises 15 residues. V dropped 1 base and J dropped 3 bases, with 7 bases sitting between them. Germline assignment: CDR1 SGHVS and CDR2 FNYEAQ. For the CDR3, the DNA is TGTGCCAGCAGCTTAGTTCTTGGTGGGGCCAACGTCCTGACTTTC. Protein sequence: CASSLVLGGANVLTF.

This clonotype was observed at least ten times. The genes are TRBV10-1 and TRBJ2-5; 8 bases are a match to TRBD1. J gave up 10 bases and V 5 bases, and 9 bases lay outside the gene matches. CDR3 length: 13 residues. Germline-derived CDR1 and CDR2 are WNHNN and SYGVQD (reference sequence). The CDR3 region has the DNA TGCGCCAGCAGTAGGACAGGGTGGAAGAGCCAGTACTTC. Translation gives CASSRTGWKSQYF.

A single count supports this clonotype. CDR3 region: CATSRTGPYEQYF. In nucleotides, the CDR3 is TGTGCCACCAGCAGGACAGGGCCCTACGAGCAGTACTTC. V is TRBV15 and J is TRBJ2-7, with 7 nucleotides matching TRBD1. The CDR3 extends over 13 amino acids. J lost 2 bases, V lost 3 bases, and 1 base had no gene match. The germline V gene encodes CDR1 LNHNV and CDR2 YYDKDF (reference sequence).

There are many counts of this clonotype. This rearrangement joins TRBV11-1 to TRBJ2-7, with 15 bases identical to TRBD2. The length of the CDR3 is 19 residues. Germline loops: CDR1 SGHAT, CDR2 FQDESV (reference sequence). V gave up 5 bases and J gave up 3 bases; unmatched junction bases: 14. The CDR3, as DNA: TGTGCCAGCAGCGCCCGTCCCGGGACTAGCGGGGGGAAAGACTACGAGCAGTACTTC. Translating it yields CASSARPGTSGGKDYEQYF.